This TCR beta chain was captured in a study of molecular identifiers for immune sequencing clone quantification. The CDR3 extends over 13 amino acids. V lost 1 base, J lost 3 bases, and 6 bases lay in between. Germline CDR1 reads PRHDT; CDR2 reads FYEKMQ (reference sequence). For this clonotype: Its antigen is not identified.

Whole-study findings and limits: The study found clones above 20 RNA copies held over 98% of effector molecules and under 1% in naive cells.

Bulk TCR libraries were made with methods that had been previously described and with listed TCR primers. TCRdb ran MiXCR on the PCR reads and lists one entry per CDR3 protein. The sample has about 320,000 distinct CDR3 sequences; 20% to 25% are singletons. Between roughly 18,000 and 1,100,000 sorted cells, with 10%, 30% or 50% RNA, yielded naive CD8 libraries. Sorting selected naive CD8 T cells with a CD8+CD4-CCR7+CD45RA+ phenotype. Sequencing was carried out using naive CD8+ T cells from blood, with Jurkat cell RNA spiked in. This sample's subset: FACS-sorted CD8+CD4-CCR7+CD45RA+ naive T cells. The gene calls are TRBV13 and TRBJ1-1; no definite D call. This TCR came from a human donor in good health. Some libraries in this study had Jurkat cell RNA spiked in. This CDR3 is CASSLDMDTEAFF. CDR3 bases: TGTGCCAGCAGCTTAGACATGGACACTGAAGCTTTCTTT. Complete variable domain (other parts from reference TRBV13 and TRBJ1-1): AAGVIQSPRHLIKEKRETATLKCYPIPRHDTVYWYQQGPGQDPQFLISFYEKMQSDKGSIPDRFSAQQFSDYHSELNMSSLELGDSALYFCASSLDMDTEAFFGQGTRLTVV.